The TCR beta chain under discussion was sequenced for a study of T cells in Graves' hyperthyroidism and ophthalmopathy. As concerns this clonotype: One junction end disagrees with the germline gene, perhaps due to a read error.

Researchers amplified the TCR beta CDR3 regions from RNA transcripts. The HTBI primer set served for first-round RT-PCR of the TCR CDR3. One entry per CDR3 protein results from TCRdb running MiXCR on the multiplex PCR reads. The sample holds 450,000 to 700,000 distinct CDR3 sequences, around 46% seen once. CDR1 and CDR2 (germline): SNHLY, FYNNEI. The CDR3 runs to 15 residues. This receptor was taken from an adult woman with Graves' disease, either hyperthyroidism or ophthalmopathy (not recorded which). This chain joins TRBV2 and TRBJ1-3, with 7 bases matching TRBD1. Material for sequencing was peripheral blood or thyroid tissue (not recorded which). The CDR3 sequence: CASREADRPGGTIYF. CDR3 bases: TGTGCCAGCAGAGAAGCGGACAGGCCCGGAGGCACCATATATTTT.